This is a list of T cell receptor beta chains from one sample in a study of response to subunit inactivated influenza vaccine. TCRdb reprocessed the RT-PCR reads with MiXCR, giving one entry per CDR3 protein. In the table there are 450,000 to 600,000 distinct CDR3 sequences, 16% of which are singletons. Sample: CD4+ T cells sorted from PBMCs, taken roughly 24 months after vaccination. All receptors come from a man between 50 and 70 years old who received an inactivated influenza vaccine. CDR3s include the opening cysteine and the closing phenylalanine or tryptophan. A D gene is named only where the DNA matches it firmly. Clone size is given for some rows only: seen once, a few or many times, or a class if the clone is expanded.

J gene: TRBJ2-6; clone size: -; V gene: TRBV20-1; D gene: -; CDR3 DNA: TGCAGTGCAAGAAAGGATCAGTCTGGGGCCAACGTCCTGACTTTC; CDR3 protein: CSARKDQSGANVLTF
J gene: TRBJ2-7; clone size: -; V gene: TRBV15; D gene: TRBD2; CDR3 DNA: TGTGCCACCAGCAGAGATAGCGGGAGGAGCTACGAGCAGTACTTC; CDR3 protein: CATSRDSGRSYEQYF
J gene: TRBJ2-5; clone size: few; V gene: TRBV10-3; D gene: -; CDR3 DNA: TGTGCCATCAGTGGAGAAAGGGGAGAGACCCAGTACTTC; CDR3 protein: CAISGERGETQYF
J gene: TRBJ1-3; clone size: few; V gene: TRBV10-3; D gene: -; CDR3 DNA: TGTGCCATCAGTGAGCTAGGACTTTTGGTGGACACCATATATTTT; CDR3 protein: CAISELGLLVDTIYF
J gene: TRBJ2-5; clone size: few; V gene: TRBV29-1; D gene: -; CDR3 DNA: TGCAGCTCTGGCCCCAGGGCTGAGACCCAGTACTTC; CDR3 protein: CSSGPRAETQYF
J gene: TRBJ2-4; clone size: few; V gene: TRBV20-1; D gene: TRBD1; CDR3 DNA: TGCAGTGCCAGAGGAAGGACAGGGGTGGACATTCAGTACTTC; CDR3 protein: CSARGRTGVDIQYF
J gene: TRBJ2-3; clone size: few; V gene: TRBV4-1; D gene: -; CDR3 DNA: TGCGCCAGCAGCCTACAAGTTAGCACAGATACGCAGTATTTT; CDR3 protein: CASSLQVSTDTQYF
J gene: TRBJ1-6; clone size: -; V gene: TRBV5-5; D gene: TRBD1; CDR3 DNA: TGTGCCACCCGGGACAGGAATAGTCAGAATTCACCCCTCCACTTT; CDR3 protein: CATRDRNSQNSPLHF
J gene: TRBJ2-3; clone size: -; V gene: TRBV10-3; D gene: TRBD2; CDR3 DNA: TGTGCCATCAGGGCTAGCGGGGACTTTGGTACGCAGTATTTT; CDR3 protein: CAIRASGDFGTQYF
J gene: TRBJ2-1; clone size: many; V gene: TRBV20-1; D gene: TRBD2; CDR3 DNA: TGCAGTGCTAGAGCGGGGCTAGCGGCCTACAATGAGCAGTTCTTC; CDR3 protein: CSARAGLAAYNEQFF
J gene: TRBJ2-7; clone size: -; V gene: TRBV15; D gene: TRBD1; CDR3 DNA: TGTGCCACCAGCAGAGATAGGACAGGGGCGAGCTCCTACGAGCAGTACTTC; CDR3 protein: CATSRDRTGASSYEQYF
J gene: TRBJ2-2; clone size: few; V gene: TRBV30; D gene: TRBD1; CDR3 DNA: TGTGCCTGCACAACAGGGGGCAACACCGGGGAGCTGTTTTTT; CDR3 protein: CACTTGGNTGELFF
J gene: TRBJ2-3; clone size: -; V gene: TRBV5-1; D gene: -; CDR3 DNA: TGCGCCAGCAGCTTGGGACCCCAAGATACGCAGTATTTT; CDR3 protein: CASSLGPQDTQYF
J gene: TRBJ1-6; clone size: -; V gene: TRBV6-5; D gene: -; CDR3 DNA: TGTGCCAGCAGTTACTCACCAGGGAGAACTGGCTATAATTCACCCCTCCACTTT; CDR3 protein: CASSYSPGRTGYNSPLHF
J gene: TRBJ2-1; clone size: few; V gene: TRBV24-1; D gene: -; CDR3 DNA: TGTGCCACCAGTGATAGTCGGGGCTACAATGAGCAGTTCTTC; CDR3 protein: CATSDSRGYNEQFF
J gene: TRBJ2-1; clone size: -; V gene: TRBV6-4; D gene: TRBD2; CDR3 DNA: TGTGCCCTCAGGAGGACTAGCGGGAGGGCCGGGGTCGTTTACAATGAGCAGTTCTTC; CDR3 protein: CALRRTSGRAGVVYNEQFF
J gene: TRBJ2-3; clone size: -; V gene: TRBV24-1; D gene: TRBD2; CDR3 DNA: TGTGCCACCGGACACCGGCGGGAGGGCCTCAATACGCAGTATTTT; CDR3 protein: CATGHRREGLNTQYF
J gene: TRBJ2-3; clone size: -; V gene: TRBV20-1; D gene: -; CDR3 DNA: TGCAGTGCTAGTTTGCCGCGTGATACGCAGTATTTT; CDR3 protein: CSASLPRDTQYF
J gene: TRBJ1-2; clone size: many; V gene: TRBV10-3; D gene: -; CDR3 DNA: TGTGCCATCAGTGAGAGGGGGACAATCTCGGATGGCTACACCTTC; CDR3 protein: CAISERGTISDGYTF
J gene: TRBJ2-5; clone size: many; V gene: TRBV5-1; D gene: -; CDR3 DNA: TGCGCCAGCAGCGGAGACGAAGAGACCCAGTACTTC; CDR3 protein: CASSGDEETQYF
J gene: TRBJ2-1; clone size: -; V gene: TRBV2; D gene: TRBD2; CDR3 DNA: TGTGCCAGCAGTCGGACTAGCGGGGGCCACAATGAGCAGTTCTTC; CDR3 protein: CASSRTSGGHNEQFF
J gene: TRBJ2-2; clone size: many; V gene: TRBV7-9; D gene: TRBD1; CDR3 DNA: TGTGCCAGCAGCGGCCGGGACAGCTACACCGGGGAGCTGTTTTTT; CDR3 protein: CASSGRDSYTGELFF
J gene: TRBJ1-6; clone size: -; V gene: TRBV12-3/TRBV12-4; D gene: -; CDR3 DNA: TGTGCCAGCAGTTTAACGGGGGAGGCTTCACCCCTCCACTTT; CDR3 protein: CASSLTGEASPLHF
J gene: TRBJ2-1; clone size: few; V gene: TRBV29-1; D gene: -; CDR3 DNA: TGCAGCGTTGATTCCGCTCAAGTCAATGAGCAGTTCTTC; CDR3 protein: CSVDSAQVNEQFF
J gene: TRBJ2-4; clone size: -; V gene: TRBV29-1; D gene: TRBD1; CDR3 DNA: TGCAGCGCCGCGGTCAGGACAGGGTCTATAGCCAAAAACATTCAGTACTTC; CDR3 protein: CSAAVRTGSIAKNIQYF
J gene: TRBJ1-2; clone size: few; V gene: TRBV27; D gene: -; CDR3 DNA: TGTGCCAGCAGTTTAAGCCGCACGGCTATGCGCTACACCTTC; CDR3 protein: CASSLSRTAMRYTF
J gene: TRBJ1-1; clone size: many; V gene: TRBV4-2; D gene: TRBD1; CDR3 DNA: TGTGCCAGCAGCCACCCCGGGACAGGGGGCACTGAAGCTTTCTTT; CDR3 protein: CASSHPGTGGTEAFF
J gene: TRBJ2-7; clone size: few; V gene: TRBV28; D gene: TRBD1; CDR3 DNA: TGTGCCAGCAGTCCAGGGGGCTTTTACGAGCAGTACTTC; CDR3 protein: CASSPGGFYEQYF
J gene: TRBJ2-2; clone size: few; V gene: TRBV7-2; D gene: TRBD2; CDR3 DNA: TGTGCCAGCAGCCCAGGGACTAGCGGGAGCGGAGGGGAGCTGTTTTTT; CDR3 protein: CASSPGTSGSGGELFF
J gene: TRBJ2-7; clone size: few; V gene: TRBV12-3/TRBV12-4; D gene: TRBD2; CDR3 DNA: TGTGCCAGCAGCCTTCAACTAGCGACCGAGCAGTACTTC; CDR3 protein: CASSLQLATEQYF
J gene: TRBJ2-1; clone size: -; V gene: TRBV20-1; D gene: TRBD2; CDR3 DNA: TGCAGTGCTAGAGGAGGGACTAGCGGGATACGGGAGCAGTTCTTC; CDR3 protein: CSARGGTSGIREQFF
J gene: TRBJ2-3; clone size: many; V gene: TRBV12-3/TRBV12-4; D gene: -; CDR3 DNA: TGTGCCAGCAGTTGGGGGGGCCAAAGCACAGATACGCAGTATTTT; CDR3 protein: CASSWGGQSTDTQYF
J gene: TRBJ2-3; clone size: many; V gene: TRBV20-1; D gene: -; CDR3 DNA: TGCAGTGCTAGAAGGGGCCAAGATACGCAGTATTTT; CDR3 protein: CSARRGQDTQYF
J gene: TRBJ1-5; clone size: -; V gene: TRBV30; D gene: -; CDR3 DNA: TGTGCCTGGAGTGTACGGGGTAGTCAGCCCCAGCATTTT; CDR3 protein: CAWSVRGSQPQHF
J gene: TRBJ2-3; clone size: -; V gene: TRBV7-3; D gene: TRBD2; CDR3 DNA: TGTGCCAGCAGCCCGTGGGCTAGCGGGACAGATACGCAGTATTTT; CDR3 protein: CASSPWASGTDTQYF
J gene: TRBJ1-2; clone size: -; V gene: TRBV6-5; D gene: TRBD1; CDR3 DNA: TGTGCCAGCAGTTACTCGACAGGGCCTGCTAACTATGGCTACACCTTC; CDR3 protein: CASSYSTGPANYGYTF
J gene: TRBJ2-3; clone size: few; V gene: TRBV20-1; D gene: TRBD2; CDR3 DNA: TGCAGTGCCGCCGGGACTAGCGGGAGTGTCGCAGATACGCAGTATTTT; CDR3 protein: CSAAGTSGSVADTQYF
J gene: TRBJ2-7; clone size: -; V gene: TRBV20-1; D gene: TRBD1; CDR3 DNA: TGCAGTGCCAGAGCCTCGGGCAGGGGGCCGTACGAGCAGTACTTC; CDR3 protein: CSARASGRGPYEQYF
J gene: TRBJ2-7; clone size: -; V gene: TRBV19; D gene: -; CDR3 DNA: TGTGCCAGTAGTATAGTGTTCGCAGAGAGCTCCTACGAGCAGTACTTC; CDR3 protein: CASSIVFAESSYEQYF
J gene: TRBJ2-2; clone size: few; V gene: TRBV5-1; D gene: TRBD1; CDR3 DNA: TGCGCCAGCAGCCCCTCCGGGACAGGGATGAACACCGGGGAGCTGTTTTTT; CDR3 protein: CASSPSGTGMNTGELFF
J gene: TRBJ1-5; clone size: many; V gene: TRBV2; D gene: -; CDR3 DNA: TGTGCCAGCCGTCGCGATAGCAATCAGCCCCAGCATTTT; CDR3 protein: CASRRDSNQPQHF
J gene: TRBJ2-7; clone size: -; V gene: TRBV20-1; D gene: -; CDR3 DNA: TGCAGTGCTACCTTGACAGGGAGGACATACGAGCAGTACTTC; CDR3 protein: CSATLTGRTYEQYF
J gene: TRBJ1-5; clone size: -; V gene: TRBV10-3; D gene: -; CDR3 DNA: TGTGCCATCAGGAAGGATGTTAAGGGCAATCAGCCCCAGCATTTT; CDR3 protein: CAIRKDVKGNQPQHF
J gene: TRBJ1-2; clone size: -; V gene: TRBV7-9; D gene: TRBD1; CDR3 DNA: TGTGCCAGCAGCTCCAACAGGGGGCCGGCCTATGGCTACACCTTC; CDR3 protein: CASSSNRGPAYGYTF
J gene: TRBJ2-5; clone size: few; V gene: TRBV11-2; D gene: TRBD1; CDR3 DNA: TGTGCCAGCAGACGCATACAGGGGACGTACCAAGAGACCCAGTACTTC; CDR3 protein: CASRRIQGTYQETQYF
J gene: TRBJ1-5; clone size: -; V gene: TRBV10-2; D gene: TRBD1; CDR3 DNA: TGCGCCAGCAGTGACTCGCCAGGGGGCCGCAATCAGCCCCAGCATTTT; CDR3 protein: CASSDSPGGRNQPQHF
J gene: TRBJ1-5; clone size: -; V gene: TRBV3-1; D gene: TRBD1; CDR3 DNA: TGTGCCAGCAGCCCCCGACAGGGGGATCAGCCCCAGCATTTT; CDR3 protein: CASSPRQGDQPQHF
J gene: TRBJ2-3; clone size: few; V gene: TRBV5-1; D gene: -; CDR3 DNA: TGCGCCAGCAGCTTATTACAGCGCACAGATACGCAGTATTTT; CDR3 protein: CASSLLQRTDTQYF
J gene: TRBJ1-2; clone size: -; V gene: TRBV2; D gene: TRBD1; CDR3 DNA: TGTGCCAGCAGTCGGGACAGTATAAACTATGGCTACACCTTC; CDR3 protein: CASSRDSINYGYTF
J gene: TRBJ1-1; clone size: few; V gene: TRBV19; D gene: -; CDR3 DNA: TGTGCCAGTATCAAGACCGGGACTACCCTCATGGGTGAAGCTTTCTTT; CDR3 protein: CASIKTGTTLMGEAFF
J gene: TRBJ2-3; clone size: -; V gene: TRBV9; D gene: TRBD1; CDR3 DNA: TGTGCCAGCAGCGTAGGACGGACAGGGGTGTCCACAGATACGCAGTATTTT; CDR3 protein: CASSVGRTGVSTDTQYF
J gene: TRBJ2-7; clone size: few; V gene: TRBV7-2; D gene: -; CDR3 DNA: TGTGCCAGCAGCTTAGATCTTAACTCCTACGAGCAGTACTTC; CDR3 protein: CASSLDLNSYEQYF
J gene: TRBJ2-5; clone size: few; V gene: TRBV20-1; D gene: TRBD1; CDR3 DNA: TGCAGTGCCAGCGGGACAGGGGAAGGAGAGACCCAGTACTTC; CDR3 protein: CSASGTGEGETQYF